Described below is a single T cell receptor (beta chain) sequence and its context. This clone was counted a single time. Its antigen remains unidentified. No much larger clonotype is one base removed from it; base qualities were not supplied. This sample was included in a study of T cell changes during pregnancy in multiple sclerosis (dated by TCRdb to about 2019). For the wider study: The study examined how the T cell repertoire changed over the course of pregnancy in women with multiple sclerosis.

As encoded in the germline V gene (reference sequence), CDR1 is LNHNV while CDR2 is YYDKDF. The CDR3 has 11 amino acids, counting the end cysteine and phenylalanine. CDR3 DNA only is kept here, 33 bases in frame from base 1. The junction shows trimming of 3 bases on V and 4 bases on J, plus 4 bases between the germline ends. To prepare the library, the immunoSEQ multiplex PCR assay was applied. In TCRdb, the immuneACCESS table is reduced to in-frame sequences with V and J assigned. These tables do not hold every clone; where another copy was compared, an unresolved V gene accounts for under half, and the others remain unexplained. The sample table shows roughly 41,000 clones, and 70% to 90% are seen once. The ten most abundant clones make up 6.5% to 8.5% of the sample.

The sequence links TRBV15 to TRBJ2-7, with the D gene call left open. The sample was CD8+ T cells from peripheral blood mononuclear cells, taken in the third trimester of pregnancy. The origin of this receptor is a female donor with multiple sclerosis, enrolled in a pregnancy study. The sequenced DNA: TGTGCCACCAGCAGCCGTTACGAGCAGTACTTC. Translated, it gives CATSSRYEQYF.